A selection of T cell receptor beta chains follows, all from one sample in a study of blood T cell repertoires in COVID-19. This table comes from immunoSEQ multiplex PCR, and its TCRdb copy is limited to in-frame clones, with some not included. The data show fewer than 500,000 clones, 70% to 90% seen once. The sample comprised peripheral blood. The receptor source for this set is a young man with COVID-19, enrolled during active disease. The CDR3 runs from the conserved cysteine through the conserved F or W. D genes are given only for firm matches. Some rows have no size entry. The others give once, few or many, or a class for an expanded clone.

j_call: TRBJ1-1
v_call: TRBV7-6
d_call: -
clone_size: -
cdr3_aa: CASSLESRLINTEAFF
cdr3_nt: TGTGCCAGCAGCTTAGAATCTCGACTGATCAACACTGAAGCTTTCTTT

j_call: TRBJ1-6
v_call: TRBV14
d_call: -
clone_size: few
cdr3_aa: CATRRGSYNSPLHF
cdr3_nt: TGTGCCACTAGAAGGGGTTCCTATAATTCACCCCTCCACTTT

j_call: TRBJ2-7
v_call: TRBV5-6
d_call: TRBD2
clone_size: -
cdr3_aa: CASSLGLAGGYSYEQYF
cdr3_nt: TGTGCCAGCAGCCTGGGACTAGCGGGGGGATACTCCTACGAGCAGTACTTC

j_call: TRBJ1-1
v_call: TRBV12-3/TRBV12-4
d_call: -
clone_size: once
cdr3_aa: CASRSTVNTEAFF
cdr3_nt: TGTGCCAGCAGGTCTACAGTGAACACTGAAGCTTTCTTT

j_call: TRBJ2-7
v_call: TRBV12-3/TRBV12-4
d_call: -
clone_size: -
cdr3_aa: CASSPLGEQYF
cdr3_nt: TGTGCCAGCAGTCCACTCGGCGAGCAGTACTTC

j_call: TRBJ2-1
v_call: TRBV6-5
d_call: -
clone_size: -
cdr3_aa: CASSYRGSIDEQFF
cdr3_nt: TGTGCCAGCAGTTACAGGGGTTCTATCGATGAGCAGTTCTTC

j_call: TRBJ1-2
v_call: TRBV4-1
d_call: -
clone_size: once
cdr3_aa: CASSQGGVEDYGYTF
cdr3_nt: TGCGCCAGCAGCCAAGGTGGGGTGGAGGACTATGGCTACACCTTC

j_call: TRBJ2-1
v_call: TRBV7-6
d_call: -
clone_size: few
cdr3_aa: CASRLAGPGNEQFF
cdr3_nt: TGTGCCAGCAGATTGGCGGGGCCTGGCAATGAGCAGTTCTTC

j_call: TRBJ2-3
v_call: TRBV27
d_call: TRBD1
clone_size: -
cdr3_aa: CASSYYNRRGQGAGDTQYF
cdr3_nt: TGTGCCAGCAGCTATTATAATCGACGAGGACAGGGGGCTGGAGATACGCAGTATTTT

j_call: TRBJ1-1
v_call: TRBV30
d_call: -
clone_size: -
cdr3_aa: CAWSSTGNTEAFF
cdr3_nt: TGTGCCTGGAGTTCGACAGGGAACACTGAAGCTTTCTTT

j_call: TRBJ2-5
v_call: TRBV5-1
d_call: TRBD1
clone_size: -
cdr3_aa: CASSGSGTEGETQYF
cdr3_nt: TGCGCCAGCAGCGGATCCGGGACAGAAGGAGAGACCCAGTACTTC

j_call: TRBJ2-5
v_call: TRBV3-1/TRBV3-2
d_call: TRBD2
clone_size: -
cdr3_aa: CASSQHGTRGMETQYF
cdr3_nt: TGTGCCAGCAGCCAACACGGGACTAGGGGCATGGAGACCCAGTACTTC

j_call: TRBJ2-7
v_call: TRBV27
d_call: TRBD2
clone_size: -
cdr3_aa: CASSSGTSGAYEQYF
cdr3_nt: TGTGCCAGCAGTTCCGGGACTAGCGGGGCCTACGAGCAGTACTTC

j_call: TRBJ2-7
v_call: TRBV5-1
d_call: -
clone_size: once
cdr3_aa: CASSLAGQSYEQYF
cdr3_nt: TGCGCCAGCAGCTTGGCAGGACAGTCCTACGAGCAGTACTTC